These 32 T cell receptor beta chains came from one sample sequenced in a study of blood T cell repertoires in COVID-19. Data came from immunoSEQ multiplex PCR; TCRdb stores just in-frame clones and leaves some out. Among hundreds of thousands of clones listed, approximately 91% were seen once. The material sequenced was peripheral blood. The receptors derive from a woman aged 40 to 50 who had recovered from COVID-19.

The chain carries TRBV18 and TRBJ2-3, with D possibly being TRBD1 (6 bases). This CDR3 is 14 amino acids long. V was clipped by 0 bases and J by 6 bases, with 10 bases between them. Germline assignment: CDR1 KGHSH and CDR2 LQKENI. The CDR3 region is CASSPPGAKDTQYF. The CDR3 DNA reads as TGTGCCAGCTCACCACCGGGGGCTAAGGATACGCAGTATTTT.

This clone came up once. The V call is TRBV30, the J call TRBJ2-7; TRBD2 matches at 7 bases. The CDR3 extends over 15 amino acids. The germline gives CDR1 GTSNPN, CDR2 SVGIG (reference sequence). Trimming took 0 bases from V and 5 from J; bases not matched to a gene: 10. The CDR3 reads CAWSVRGGKSDEQYF. CDR3 bases: TGTGCCTGGAGTGTTAGGGGAGGGAAGAGCGACGAGCAGTACTTC.

The rearrangement joins TRBV19 to TRBJ2-2, with 10 bases lining up with TRBD1. The germline CDR1 and CDR2 sequences are LNHDA and SQIVND (reference sequence). CDR3 length: 16 amino acids. Trimming at V came to 1 base and at J to 6 bases, leaving 5 bases not matched to a gene. The CDR3 loop is CASSIGGTGDAGELFF. In nucleotides, the CDR3 is TGTGCCAGTAGTATAGGGGGGACAGGGGACGCCGGGGAGCTGTTTTTT. Filled out from reference TRBV19 and TRBJ2-2, the complete variable domain reads DGGITQSPKYLFRKEGQNVTLSCEQNLNHDAMYWYRQDPGQGLRLIYYSQIVNDFQKGDIAEGYSVSREKKESFPLTVTSAQKNPTAFYLCASSIGGTGDAGELFFGEGSRLTVL.

V is TRBV12-5 and J is TRBJ2-7; no clear D gene. The CDR3 is 11 residues long. From germline, CDR1 is LGHNT and CDR2 FRNRAP. Between the trimmed V and J ends, which lost 6 bases and 3 bases, there was a span of 6 bases. The CDR3 reads CASGVLYEQYF. The CDR3 DNA is TGTGCTAGTGGGGTACTCTACGAGCAGTACTTC.

This chain joins TRBV3-1 (or the pseudogene TRBV3-2) and TRBJ1-1, with 7 bases that match TRBD1. The CDR3 sequence is 16 residues long. CDR1 is LGHDT, CDR2 YNNKEL, per germline (reference sequence). The junction had 8 bases not matched to a gene; V was cut back by 4 bases and J by 0 bases. The CDR3 coding sequence is TGTGCCAGCAGCCCCCGACAGGGAACAATGAACACTGAAGCTTTCTTT. Translating it yields CASSPRQGTMNTEAFF.

This rearrangement joins TRBV7-9 to TRBJ2-7, with a tentative D call TRBD1 (6 bases). The germline V gene encodes CDR1 SEHNR and CDR2 FQNEAQ (reference sequence). This CDR3 is built from 12 residues. V lost 10 bases and J lost 6, with 16 bases in between. DNA for the CDR3: TGTGCCACTACACAGGGTGGGATCGAGCAGTACTTC. Encoded protein: CATTQGGIEQYF.

The chain couples TRBV28 to TRBJ1-6; tentatively, D is TRBD1 (6 bases). The V gene lost 6 bases and the J gene lost 2 bases, with 14 bases spanning the gap. CDR3 length equals 16 residues. CDR1 and CDR2 (germline): MDHEN, SYDVKM. CDR3: CASSLGAGTYNSPLHF. The DNA of the CDR3 is TGTGCCAGCAGCCTGGGGGCAGGCACCTATAATTCACCCCTCCACTTT.

V usage is TRBV21-1 and J usage is TRBJ2-7; the table assigns TRBD2, which was not confirmed against the DNA. TRBV21-1 is a documented pseudogene. The CDR3 extends over 17 amino acids. Here the CDR3 DNA reads TGTGCCAGCAGCAAACCTCCCCAGCGGGAGGGACCCTACGAGCAGTACTTC. It is translated as CASSKPPQREGPYEQYF.

This clone showed up just once. The chain is built from TRBV7-9 and TRBJ2-4; the D gene is possibly TRBD1 (5 bases). CDR3 length: 13 residues. Trimming removed 3 bases at V and 8 bases at J, with 11 bases between. The germline V gene encodes CDR1 SEHNR and CDR2 FQNEAQ (reference sequence). The CDR3 nucleotides are TGTGCCAGCAGCTTGCCCAGCAGGGACATTCAGTACTTC. Translated: CASSLPSRDIQYF.

V is TRBV7-2 and J is TRBJ2-3; TRBD2 aligns across 9 bases. CDR1 SGHTA and CDR2 FQGNSA come from the germline V gene. CDR3 length: 16 amino acids. The V and J ends lost 2 bases and 1 base, in that order; junction bases with no gene match: 4. The CDR3 sequence is CASSLLAGVGTDTQYF. CDR3 nucleotide sequence: TGTGCCAGCAGCTTATTAGCGGGGGTTGGCACAGATACGCAGTATTTT.

The chain uses TRBV6-6 and TRBJ1-4; D is unclear. Germline CDR1 is MNHNY and CDR2 is SVGAGI (reference sequence). V lost 7 bases and J lost 7, with 16 bases in between. CDR3 size: 14 residues. CDR3 DNA: TGTGCCAGCACCTCCTTCGTTTCGGGTGAAAAACTGTTTTTT. It yields the protein CASTSFVSGEKLFF.

V is TRBV15 and J is TRBJ1-2; TRBD1 might be the D (5 bases). CDR1 is LNHNV and CDR2 is YYDKDF in the germline V gene (reference sequence). With 1 base removed from V and 0 bases from J, the gap between germline ends came to 9 bases. The CDR3 runs 15 residues. The CDR3, as DNA: TGTGCCACCAGCAGAGGACAGACCGCTAACTATGGCTACACCTTC. Amino acids: CATSRGQTANYGYTF.

The count of this clone is one. The J gene is TRBJ1-2, the V gene TRBV3-1 (or the pseudogene TRBV3-2), with a weak D call TRBD1 (5 bases). The germline V gene encodes CDR1 LGHDT and CDR2 YNNKEL (reference sequence). This CDR3 spans 16 amino acids. V was shortened by 4 bases and J by 1 base, with 16 bases between the two germline ends. In nucleotides, the CDR3 is TGTGCCAGCAGCCCCCGGGCAGGGATGGATAACTATGGCTACACCTTC. Translation gives CASSPRAGMDNYGYTF.

This clone was detected only once. The J gene is TRBJ2-7, the V gene TRBV2, with 7 bases fitting TRBD1. This CDR3 contains 14 residues. Per the germline V gene, CDR1 is SNHLY and CDR2 is FYNNEI. Losses at the gene ends were 7 bases for V and 3 bases for J; bases not matched to a gene: 9. CDR3 nucleotide sequence: TGTGCCAGCAACCAACCCGGACAGGACTACGAGCAGTACTTC. It is translated as CASNQPGQDYEQYF.

The chain joins TRBV7-2 to TRBJ1-4, with TRBD1 identical over 8 bases. Trimming removed 1 base from V and 7 bases from J; junction bases left unmatched: 2. The CDR3 contains 14 residues. Germline V gives CDR1 SGHTA, CDR2 FQGNSA. The CDR3 reads CASSLDRGFEKLFF. CDR3 in DNA: TGTGCCAGCAGCTTAGACAGGGGGTTTGAAAAACTGTTTTTT.

This clone came up a few times. The CDR3 DNA reads as TGTGCCAGCAGCCTCCGAGCGGGGGGTTTTACTAGCACAGATACGCAGTATTTT. Amino acid sequence: CASSLRAGGFTSTDTQYF. This chain links TRBV9 with TRBJ2-3; 9 bases map to TRBD2. V dropped 4 bases and J dropped 0; count of bases not matched to a gene: 12. From germline, CDR1 is SGDLS and CDR2 YYNGEE. The CDR3 consists of 18 residues.

The V and J genes are TRBV25-1 and TRBJ1-6, with a tentative D call TRBD1 (5 bases). The length of the CDR3 is 14 residues. Germline V gives CDR1 MGHDK, CDR2 SYGVNS. The germline V and J ends were trimmed by 3 bases and 10 bases, with 13 bases remaining between them. The CDR3 is CASSEWGGESPLHF. CDR3 in DNA: TGTGCCAGCAGTGAGTGGGGGGGAGAATCACCCCTCCACTTT.

The chain combines TRBV18 with TRBJ1-4; TRBD1 matches at 9 bases. Germline CDR1 reads KGHSH; CDR2 reads LQKENI. CDR3 size: 14 residues. Losses at the gene ends were 6 bases for V and 14 bases for J; bases not matched to a gene: 13. The CDR3 DNA follows: TGTGCCAGCTCGCCGGGACAGGGACCTTTCTGGCTGTTTTTT. Its protein is CASSPGQGPFWLFF.

CDR3 nucleotides: TGTGCCACCAGTGGAGCAAGCTACGAGCAGTACTTC. Translating gives CATSGASYEQYF. This sequence joins TRBV24-1 and TRBJ2-7, with unresolved D. CDR3 size: 12 residues. V dropped 5 bases and J dropped 3 bases, with 7 bases sitting between them. Germline V gene lookup returns CDR1 KGHDR and CDR2 SFDVKD.

This clone has just one count. This chain uses TRBV3-1 (or the pseudogene TRBV3-2) with TRBJ1-5, with TRBD1 as a possible D gene (5 bases). Trimming left V 0 bases short and J 4 bases short, with 10 bases between. The length of the CDR3 is 15 residues. Germline V lookup: CDR1 LGHDT, CDR2 YNNKEL (reference sequence). The chain's CDR3 is CASSQDLGGNQPQHF. CDR3 DNA: TGTGCCAGCAGCCAAGATCTGGGGGGAAATCAGCCCCAGCATTTT.

J is TRBJ2-7 and V is TRBV9; D possibly corresponds to TRBD1 (5 bases). The germline CDR1 and CDR2 sequences are SGDLS and YYNGEE. Trimming removed 0 bases at V and 4 bases at J, with 8 bases between. This CDR3 is built from 13 residues. CDR3 coding DNA: TGTGCCAGCAGCGTAGCCCAGGGTTACGAGCAGTACTTC. Its translation is CASSVAQGYEQYF.

The chain recombines TRBV5-1 with TRBJ1-6, with 7 bases lining up with TRBD1. Germline V CDR1 and CDR2: SGHRS, YFSETQ. J was trimmed by 6 bases and V by 3 bases; bases with no gene match: 9. The CDR3 has 16 residues. The CDR3 DNA sequence: TGCGCCAGCAGCTGGGGTGACAGGGCACTTAATTCACCCCTCCACTTT. It specifies CASSWGDRALNSPLHF.

This chain uses TRBV7-9 with TRBJ2-3; D unclear. Germline V gene sequence: CDR1 SEHNR, CDR2 FQNEAQ (reference sequence). Trimming removed 2 bases at V and 4 bases at J, with 13 bases between. This CDR3 has 15 residues. The CDR3 region is CASSLNPTLADTQYF. CDR3 nucleotides: TGTGCCAGCAGCTTAAACCCGACTCTCGCAGATACGCAGTATTTT.

The rearrangement joins TRBV6-5 to TRBJ2-7; 11 nucleotides match TRBD1. The V gene's germline CDR1 is MNHEY and CDR2 SVGAGI. Losses at the gene ends were 8 bases for V and 1 base for J; bases not matched to a gene: 7. The CDR3 loop spans 15 amino acids. Written as DNA, the CDR3 is TGTGCCAGCGTTTCGGGGACAGGGGGTTCCTACGAGCAGTACTTC. This translates into CASVSGTGGSYEQYF.

This clone was recorded once. The V call is TRBV6-6, the J call TRBJ1-3; D uncertain. The CDR3 length is 14 residues. V dropped 5 bases and J dropped 0 bases, with 8 bases sitting between them. Germline loops: CDR1 MNHNY, CDR2 SVGAGI (reference sequence). In DNA, the CDR3 is TGTGCCAGCAGTACCCTAAGCTCTGGAAACACCATATATTTT. This encodes CASSTLSSGNTIYF.

The chain has TRBV5-1 and TRBJ2-3; TRBD2 aligns across 8 bases. The CDR3 length is 17 residues. The germline gives CDR1 SGHRS, CDR2 YFSETQ. The trim removed 4 bases at V and 3 bases at J, leaving 13 bases unmatched. The CDR3 DNA reads TGCGCCAGCAGCCCAGCCCCGAGCGGGGGTGGGACAGATACGCAGTATTTT. Its protein is CASSPAPSGGGTDTQYF.

CDR3: CASSLLGRGGYTF. CDR3 nucleotide sequence: TGTGCCAGCAGTTTACTGGGGCGGGGGGGCTACACCTTC. The V and J genes are TRBV28 and TRBJ1-2, with D tentatively TRBD1 (5 bases). Germline lookup yields CDR1 MDHEN and CDR2 SYDVKM. V shed 2 bases and J shed 8 bases, with 12 bases lying between them. This CDR3 spans 13 amino acids.

The chain has TRBV2 and TRBJ1-5; 8 nucleotides match TRBD1. The CDR3 extends over 14 amino acids. Germline V CDR1 and CDR2: SNHLY, FYNNEI. Trimming at V came to 6 bases and at J to 4 bases, leaving 5 bases not matched to a gene. The CDR3 spells CASSPDRANQPQHF. The CDR3 DNA follows: TGTGCCAGCAGCCCGGACAGGGCTAATCAGCCCCAGCATTTT.

The chain couples TRBV11-3 to TRBJ2-5; TRBD2 is a possible D gene (5 bases). Trimming shortened V by 4 bases and J by 1 base, and 13 bases separated the two germline ends. There are 15 residues in the CDR3. CDR1 is SGHNT, CDR2 YENEEA, per germline. Here the CDR3 reads CASSSRRESQETQYF. In DNA, the CDR3 is TGTGCCAGCAGCTCCAGAAGGGAGAGCCAAGAGACCCAGTACTTC.

The chain couples TRBV19 to TRBJ1-1, with no clear D. The ends were cut back, 1 base at V and 0 bases at J, with 9 bases in the middle. Germline values: CDR1 LNHDA, CDR2 SQIVND (reference sequence). There are 15 residues in the CDR3. The CDR3 DNA reads as TGTGCCAGTAGTATAGTAGCAGCCCTGAACACTGAAGCTTTCTTT. Translated, it gives CASSIVAALNTEAFF. The variable domain in full, completed from reference TRBV19 and TRBJ1-1, reads DGGITQSPKYLFRKEGQNVTLSCEQNLNHDAMYWYRQDPGQGLRLIYYSQIVNDFQKGDIAEGYSVSREKKESFPLTVTSAQKNPTAFYLCASSIVAALNTEAFFGQGTRLTVV.

The CDR3 DNA is TGTGCCAGCAGCCGTAGGACAGGGAACACAGATACGCAGTATTTT. Translated: CASSRRTGNTDTQYF. This chain links TRBV4-2 with TRBJ2-3; 8 bases line up with TRBD1. The J segment lost 2 bases and the V segment lost 4 bases, leaving 5 bases of the junction unmatched. This CDR3 is 15 amino acids long. Germline CDR1 LGHNA, CDR2 YNFKEQ.

The CDR3 nucleotides read TGTGCCAGCAGTCCCTCGGGGACAGGGAAAGGGCATGGCTACACCTTC. It yields the protein CASSPSGTGKGHGYTF. This rearrangement joins TRBV28 to TRBJ1-2; 9 bases fit TRBD1. The V gene's germline CDR1 is MDHEN and CDR2 SYDVKM. The trim removed 5 bases at V and 6 bases at J, leaving 13 bases unmatched. This CDR3 comprises 16 residues.